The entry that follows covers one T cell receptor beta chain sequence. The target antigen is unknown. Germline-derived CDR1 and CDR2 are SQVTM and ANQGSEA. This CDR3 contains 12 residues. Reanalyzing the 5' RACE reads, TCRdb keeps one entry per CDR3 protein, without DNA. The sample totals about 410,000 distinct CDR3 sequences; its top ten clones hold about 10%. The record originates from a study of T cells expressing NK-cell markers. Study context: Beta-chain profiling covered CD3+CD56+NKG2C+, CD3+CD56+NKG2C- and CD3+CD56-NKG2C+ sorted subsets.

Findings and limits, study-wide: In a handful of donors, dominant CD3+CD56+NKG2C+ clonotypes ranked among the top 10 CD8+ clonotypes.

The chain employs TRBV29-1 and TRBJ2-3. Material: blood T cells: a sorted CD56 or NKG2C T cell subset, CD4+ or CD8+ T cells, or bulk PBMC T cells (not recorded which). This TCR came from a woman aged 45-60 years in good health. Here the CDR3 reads CSVGLGTDTQYF.